This T cell receptor beta chain derives from a study of blood T cell repertoires in COVID-19. Study-wide background: Sites in the United States, Italy and Spain provided acute and convalescent COVID-19 samples. T cells, B-cell-depleted T cells, or PBMCs supplied cDNA or gDNA.

V was trimmed by 8 bases and J by 4 bases, leaving 14 bases between them. The CDR3 is made up of 13 amino acids. The germline CDR1 and CDR2 sequences are SNHLY and FYNNEI. Authors' methods: Scientists estimated how many nucleated cells there were by amplifying reference gene primers. Profiled with immunoSEQ multiplex PCR; TCRdb holds only in-frame clones, not every one. Clone size and the V and J calls come from that table; the DNA yielded D and trimming. The sample lists 130,000 or so clones, roughly 86% occurring once. The sequence was obtained from a woman aged 55-70 years with acute or convalescent COVID-19. Sequencing was performed on peripheral blood. This chain connects TRBV2 to TRBJ1-1; D is perhaps TRBD1 (6 bases). The CDR3 nucleotides are TGTGCCAGCGCAGGGCTACAGGGCACTGAAGCTTTCTTT. Translation: CASAGLQGTEAFF.